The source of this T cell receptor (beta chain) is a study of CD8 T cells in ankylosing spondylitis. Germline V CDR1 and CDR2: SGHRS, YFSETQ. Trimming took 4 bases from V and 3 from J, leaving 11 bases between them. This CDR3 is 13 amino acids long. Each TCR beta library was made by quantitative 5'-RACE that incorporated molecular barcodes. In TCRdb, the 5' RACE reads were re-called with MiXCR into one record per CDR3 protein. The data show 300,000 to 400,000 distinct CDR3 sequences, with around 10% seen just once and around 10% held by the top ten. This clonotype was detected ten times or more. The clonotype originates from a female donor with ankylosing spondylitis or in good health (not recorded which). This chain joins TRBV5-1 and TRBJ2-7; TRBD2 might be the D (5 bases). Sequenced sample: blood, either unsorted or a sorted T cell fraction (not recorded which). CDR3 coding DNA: TGCGCCAGCAGCGGAGGACTGTTCTACGAGCAGTACTTC. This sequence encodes CASSGGLFYEQYF.